This T cell receptor (beta chain) was sequenced for a study of blood T cell repertoires in COVID-19. On the study more broadly: In each case, the material was cDNA or gDNA derived from T cells, B-cell-depleted T cells, or PBMCs.

Germline lookup yields CDR1 GTSNPN and CDR2 SVGIG (reference sequence). This CDR3 has 14 residues. The junction had 1 base not matched to a gene; V was cut back by 0 bases and J by 6 bases. Assay: immunoSEQ multiplex PCR; the TCRdb copy retains only in-frame clones and omits some. The data show roughly 80,000 clones, about four fifths seen once. The sample consisted of peripheral blood. The rearrangement links TRBV30 to TRBJ1-6; 8 bases are a match to TRBD1. The TCR was taken from an older man with acute or convalescent COVID-19. The CDR3 spells CAWSVTGVNSPLHF. CDR3 nucleotides: TGTGCCTGGAGTGTGACAGGGGTTAATTCACCCCTCCACTTT. Based on the CDR3 plus reference TRBV30 and TRBJ1-6, the full variable domain is SQTIHQWPATLVQPVGSPLSLECTVEGTSNPNLYWYRQAAGRGLQLLFYSVGIGQISSEVPQNLSASRPQDRQFILSSKKLLLSDSGFYLCAWSVTGVNSPLHFGNGTRLTVT.